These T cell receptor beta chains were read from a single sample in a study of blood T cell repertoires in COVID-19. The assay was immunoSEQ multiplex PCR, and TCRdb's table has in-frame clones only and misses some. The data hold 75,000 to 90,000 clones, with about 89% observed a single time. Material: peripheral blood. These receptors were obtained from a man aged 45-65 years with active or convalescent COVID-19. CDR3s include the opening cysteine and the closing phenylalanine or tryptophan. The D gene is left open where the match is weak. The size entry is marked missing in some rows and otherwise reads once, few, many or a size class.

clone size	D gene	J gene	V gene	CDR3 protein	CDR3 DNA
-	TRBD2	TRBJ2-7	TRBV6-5	CASAGGAPYEQYF	TGTGCCAGCGCGGGGGGGGCTCCCTACGAGCAGTACTTC
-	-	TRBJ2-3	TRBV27	CASRTRVGTDTQYF	TGTGCCAGCCGCACTCGGGTCGGCACAGATACGCAGTATTTT
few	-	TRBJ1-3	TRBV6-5	CASTGSGNTIYF	TGTGCCAGCACGGGTTCAGGAAACACCATATATTTT
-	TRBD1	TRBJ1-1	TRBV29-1	CSVEGQGNTEAFF	TGCAGCGTTGAAGGACAGGGGAACACTGAAGCTTTCTTT
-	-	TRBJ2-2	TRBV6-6	CASTPGLAGELFF	TGTGCCAGCACCCCGGGTCTTGCCGGGGAGCTGTTTTTT
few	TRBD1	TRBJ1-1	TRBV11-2	CASSLDQIDRGTGSYEAFF	TGTGCCAGCAGCTTAGACCAGATCGACAGGGGGACAGGGTCTTATGAAGCTTTCTTT
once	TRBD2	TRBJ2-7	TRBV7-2	CASSLGGGDEQYF	TGTGCCAGCAGCTTAGGTGGGGGGGACGAGCAGTACTTC
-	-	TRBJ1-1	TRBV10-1	CASSPGPGRTILVNTEAFF	TGCGCCAGCAGTCCCGGACCGGGCCGGACAATCTTAGTGAACACTGAAGCTTTCTTT
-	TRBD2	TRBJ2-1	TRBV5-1	CASSPGTSGGALSEQFF	TGCGCCAGCAGCCCGGGGACTAGCGGGGGGGCCCTATCTGAGCAGTTCTTC
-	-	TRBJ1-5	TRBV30	CAWSLGGDQPQHF	TGTGCCTGGAGTTTGGGAGGGGATCAGCCCCAGCATTTT
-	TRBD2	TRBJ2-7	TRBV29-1	CSVASGEISYEQYF	TGCAGCGTCGCTAGCGGGGAGATCTCCTACGAGCAGTACTTC
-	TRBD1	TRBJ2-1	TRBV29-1	CSVEGTGYNEQFF	TGCAGCGTTGAGGGGACAGGCTACAATGAGCAGTTCTTC
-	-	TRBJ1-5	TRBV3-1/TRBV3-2	CASSQGTRALVQPQHF	TGTGCCAGCAGCCAAGGGACTCGGGCCCTAGTTCAGCCCCAGCATTTT